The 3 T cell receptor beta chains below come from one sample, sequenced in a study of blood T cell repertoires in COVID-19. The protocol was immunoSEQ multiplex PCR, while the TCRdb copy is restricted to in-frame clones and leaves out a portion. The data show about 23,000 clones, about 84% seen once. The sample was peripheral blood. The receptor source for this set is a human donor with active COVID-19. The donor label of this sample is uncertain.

The CDR3 DNA reads as TGTGCCAGCAGCCGCTTAGCGAACACCGGGGAGCTGTTTTTT. This gives the protein CASSRLANTGELFF. The rearrangement uses TRBV11-3 and TRBJ1-3, with no clear D. The DNA end is a closer match to TRBJ2-2, so the J assignment may be wrong. The CDR3 extends over 14 amino acids. The germline V gene has CDR1 SGHNT and CDR2 YENEEA.

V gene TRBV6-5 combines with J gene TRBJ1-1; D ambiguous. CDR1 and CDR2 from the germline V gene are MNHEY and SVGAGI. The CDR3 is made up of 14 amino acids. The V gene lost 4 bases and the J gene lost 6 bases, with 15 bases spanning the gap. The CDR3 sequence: CASSLDWSSAEAFF. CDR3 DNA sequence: TGTGCCAGCAGTTTGGATTGGAGTAGCGCTGAAGCTTTCTTT.

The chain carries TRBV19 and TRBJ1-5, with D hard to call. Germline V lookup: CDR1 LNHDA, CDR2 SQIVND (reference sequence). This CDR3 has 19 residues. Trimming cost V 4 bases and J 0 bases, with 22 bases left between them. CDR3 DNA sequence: TGTGCCAGTAGTACCCCCGCCGCGGGTTCAAGGTCTAGCAATCAGCCCCAGCATTTT. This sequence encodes CASSTPAAGSRSSNQPQHF.